The clone carrying this TCR beta chain has just one count. The antigen remains unidentified. In the ViraFEST assay, antigen-specific CD4+ clonotypes were identified by expansion after peptide-pool stimulation. Upon completion of 10 days in culture, CD4+ T cells were isolated. Two doses of either BNT162b2 or mRNA-1273 were given to each participant. People in the vaccine group had not been infected with SARS-CoV-2 before, and their nucleocapsid antibodies were negative. Half the medium was replaced with IL-2 medium on days 3 and 7. Sequencing used immunoSEQ multiplex PCR; TCRdb keeps in-frame clones, though not all of them. The data contain approximately 61,000 clones, about 80% of them singletons. The entry originates in a study of vaccination effects on CD4 cells after COVID-19. Study-wide results and limits: Late post-vaccination, clones induced by infection and those induced by vaccine underwent marked clonal contraction.

The origin of this receptor is a human donor who received a COVID-19 vaccine. The sequencing here drew on CD4+ T cells from PBMCs cultured with HCoV-229E spike peptides, taken after COVID-19 vaccination.

In DNA, the CDR3 is TGCGCCAGCGGCTGGGGTAGCGGGGGTAACGAGCAGTTCTTC. Residues: CASGWGSGGNEQFF. The chain carries TRBV5-1 and TRBJ2-1; 9 bases map to TRBD2. Unmatched junction bases numbered 12, after V lost 7 bases and J lost 10 bases. The CDR3 consists of 14 residues. The germline CDR1 and CDR2 sequences are SGHRS and YFSETQ.